This TCR beta chain came from a study of blood T cell repertoires in COVID-19. This table comes from immunoSEQ multiplex PCR, and its TCRdb copy is limited to in-frame clones, with some not included. This sample yields 150,000 to 200,000 clones, of which roughly 86% are seen a single time; roughly 2.6% belongs to the top ten. Trimming took off 4 bases at V and 5 bases at J, with 8 bases between the two ends. Looked up from germline, CDR1 is DFQATT and CDR2 is SNEGSKA (reference sequence). The CDR3 runs to 11 residues. The sample was peripheral blood. This receptor was taken from a middle-aged man with active or convalescent COVID-19. The chain couples TRBV20-1 to TRBJ2-5; D remains ambiguous. The CDR3 region has the DNA TGCAGTGCTAACCTCCGGGAGACCCAGTACTTC. Translating it yields CSANLRETQYF.